This section outlines one T cell receptor beta chain sequence together with its context. The data are from a study of response to subunit inactivated influenza vaccine. MiXCR, applied by TCRdb to the RT-PCR reads, yields one record per CDR3 protein. The sample lists approximately 730,000 distinct CDR3 sequences; about 14% were seen once. The V gene lost 0 bases and the J gene lost 12 bases, with 12 bases spanning the gap. The CDR3 runs 12 residues. The receptor's source is a man aged 50 to 60 who received an inactivated influenza vaccine. The input for sequencing was PBMCs from blood, taken approximately 15 days before vaccination. V usage is TRBV12-3 or TRBV12-4 and J usage is TRBJ2-7, with a weak D call TRBD1 (6 bases). CDR3 in amino acids: CASSLAGGDGYF. CDR3 nucleotides: TGTGCCAGCAGTTTAGCAGGGGGTGACGGGTACTTC.